The TCR beta chain described here comes from a study of blood T cells in healthy people across ages. The table lists this clonotype with a few counts. Using a J-beta primer mix together with a sample-barcoded 5' primer, a second PCR was run for roughly 7 to 12 cycles. TCRdb reprocessed the 5' RACE reads with MiXCR, giving one entry per CDR3 protein. The data contain approximately 960,000 distinct CDR3 sequences, around 29% of them singletons. CDR3 length equals 14 residues. Per the germline V gene, CDR1 is MGHRA and CDR2 is YSYEKL. Trimming shortened V by 2 bases and J by 5 bases, and 13 bases separated the two germline ends. The data also belong to a second study, concerning T cells of mothers and their children. From that second work: The second PCR's M1S primer added sample barcodes and 2-4 random nucleotides. Whether pairs are related or unrelated, thymic selection shapes their TCR recombination output in much the same way.

Input material: blood. This chain links TRBV4-1 with TRBJ2-7, with D unclear. This TCR was recovered from a woman in her thirties or forties in good health. CDR3 nucleotides: TGCGCCAGCAGCCAAATAGGTTTTGAGGACGAGCAGTACTTC. Translating gives CASSQIGFEDEQYF.